This T cell receptor beta chain was sequenced during a study of cytomegalovirus exposure and HLA in healthy donors. V trimming: 5 bases; J trimming: 6 bases; junction bases outside the gene matches: 9. The CDR3 is 15 residues long. Germline V gene data show CDR1 as PRHDT and CDR2 as FYEKMQ (reference sequence). Use of 60 Vbeta and 13 Jbeta primers characterized the PCR. Repertoires were generated with immunoSEQ multiplex PCR, while TCRdb's copy carries only in-frame clones and drops some. The table shows a few hundred thousand clones, with 80% occurring only once. This clone was seen only once. Its antigen is not identified. Points from the study as a whole: Later analysis revealed greater clonal expansion in HLA-associated TCR beta chains than in equally common others. As confirmed in vitro, a few CMV-associated chains were specific for CMV antigens.

This sequence was found in a girl aged 2-15 years in good health and CMV-seronegative. The gene calls are TRBV13 and TRBJ2-1; 8 positions match TRBD1. Sample: PBMCs. The CDR3 region is CASSRVGTGSNEQFF. Here the CDR3 DNA reads TGTGCCAGCAGCAGGGTCGGGACAGGATCCAATGAGCAGTTCTTC. Variable domain in full (rest from reference TRBV13 and TRBJ2-1): AAGVIQSPRHLIKEKRETATLKCYPIPRHDTVYWYQQGPGQDPQFLISFYEKMQSDKGSIPDRFSAQQFSDYHSELNMSSLELGDSALYFCASSRVGTGSNEQFFGPGTRLTVL.